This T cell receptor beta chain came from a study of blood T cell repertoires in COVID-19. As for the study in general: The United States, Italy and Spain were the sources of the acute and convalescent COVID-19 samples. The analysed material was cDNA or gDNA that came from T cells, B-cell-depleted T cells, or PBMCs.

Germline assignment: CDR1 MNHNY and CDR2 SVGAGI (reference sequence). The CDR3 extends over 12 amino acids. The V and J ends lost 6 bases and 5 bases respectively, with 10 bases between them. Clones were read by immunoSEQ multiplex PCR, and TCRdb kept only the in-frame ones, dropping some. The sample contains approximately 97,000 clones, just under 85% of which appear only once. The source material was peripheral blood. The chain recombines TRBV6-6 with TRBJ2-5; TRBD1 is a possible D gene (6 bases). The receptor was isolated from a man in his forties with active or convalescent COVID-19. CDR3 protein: CASRQGFETQYF. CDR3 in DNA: TGTGCCAGCAGACAGGGTTTTGAGACCCAGTACTTC.